This record looks at one T cell receptor beta chain sequence and its context. A quantity of roughly 0.5 to 1 ug RNA underwent reverse transcription using random hexamers. TCRdb processed the immunoSEQ multiplex PCR reads anew with MiXCR; each CDR3 protein has one entry. The sample yields about 300,000 distinct CDR3 sequences, roughly 85% seen once. The source of the sample is a study of CD8 T cells in Susac syndrome. The CDR3 runs to 13 residues. Germline V lookup: CDR1 MNHEY, CDR2 SVGEGT. V dropped 3 bases and J dropped 0 bases, with 6 bases sitting between them. The sequenced sample was CD8+ T cells from PBMCs. The clonotype originates from a human donor with multiple sclerosis. The V gene is TRBV6-2 or TRBV6-3, the J gene TRBJ2-7; D not resolved. The CDR3 DNA reads TGTGCCAGCAGTTATCAGGTCTCCTACGAGCAGTACTTC. Its protein is CASSYQVSYEQYF.